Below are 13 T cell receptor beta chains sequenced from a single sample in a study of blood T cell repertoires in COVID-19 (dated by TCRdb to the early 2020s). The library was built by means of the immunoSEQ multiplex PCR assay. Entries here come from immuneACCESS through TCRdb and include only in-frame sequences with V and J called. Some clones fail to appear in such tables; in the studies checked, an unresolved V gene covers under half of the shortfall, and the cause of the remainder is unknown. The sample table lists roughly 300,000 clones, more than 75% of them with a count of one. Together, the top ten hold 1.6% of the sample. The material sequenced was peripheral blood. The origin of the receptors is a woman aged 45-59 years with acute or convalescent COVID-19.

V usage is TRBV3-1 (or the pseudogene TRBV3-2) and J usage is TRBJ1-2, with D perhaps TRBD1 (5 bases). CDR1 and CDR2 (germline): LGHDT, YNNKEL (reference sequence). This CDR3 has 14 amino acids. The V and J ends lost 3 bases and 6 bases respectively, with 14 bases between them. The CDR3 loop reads CASSHLDSQNGYTF. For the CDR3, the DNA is TGTGCCAGCAGCCATCTCGACAGCCAAAATGGCTACACCTTC.

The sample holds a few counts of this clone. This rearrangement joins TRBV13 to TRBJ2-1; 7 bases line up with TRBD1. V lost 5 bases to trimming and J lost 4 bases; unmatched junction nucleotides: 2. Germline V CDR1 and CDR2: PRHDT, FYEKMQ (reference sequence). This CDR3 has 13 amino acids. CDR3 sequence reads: CASSQGQYNEQFF. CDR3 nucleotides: TGTGCCAGCAGCCAGGGACAGTACAATGAGCAGTTCTTC.

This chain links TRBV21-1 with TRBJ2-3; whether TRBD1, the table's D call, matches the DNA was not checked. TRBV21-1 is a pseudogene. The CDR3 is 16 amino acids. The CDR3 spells CASSKRHRGCHDTQYF. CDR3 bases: TGTGCCAGCAGCAAGAGGCACAGGGGATGTCACGATACGCAGTATTTT.

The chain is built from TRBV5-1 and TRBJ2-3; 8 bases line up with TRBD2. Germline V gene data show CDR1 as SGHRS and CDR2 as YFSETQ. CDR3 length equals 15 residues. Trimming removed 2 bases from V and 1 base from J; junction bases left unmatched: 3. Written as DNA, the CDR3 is TGCGCCAGCAGCTTACTAGCGGATCGCACAGATACGCAGTATTTT. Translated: CASSLLADRTDTQYF.

The CDR3 sequence is CASRTGTTGELFF. The CDR3 DNA reads TGTGCCAGCAGGACAGGAACCACCGGGGAGCTGTTTTTT. The chain links TRBV9 to TRBJ2-2, with a possible D match to TRBD1 (6 bases). Trimming took off 5 bases at V and 4 bases at J, with 9 bases between the two ends. This CDR3 region has 13 residues. Germline values: CDR1 SGDLS, CDR2 YYNGEE.

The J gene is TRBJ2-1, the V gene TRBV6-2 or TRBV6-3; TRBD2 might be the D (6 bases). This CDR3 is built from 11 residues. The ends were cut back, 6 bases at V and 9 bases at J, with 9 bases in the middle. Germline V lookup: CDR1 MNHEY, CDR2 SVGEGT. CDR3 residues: CASSLGGEQFF. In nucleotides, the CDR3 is TGTGCCAGCAGCCTCGGGGGTGAGCAGTTCTTC.

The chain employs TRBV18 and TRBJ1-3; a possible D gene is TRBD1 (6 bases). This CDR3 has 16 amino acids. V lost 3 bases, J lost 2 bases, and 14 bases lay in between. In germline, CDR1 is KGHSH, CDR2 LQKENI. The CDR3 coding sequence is TGTGCCAGCTCACCTTCAACAGGGTCGACTGGAAACACCATATATTTT. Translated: CASSPSTGSTGNTIYF.

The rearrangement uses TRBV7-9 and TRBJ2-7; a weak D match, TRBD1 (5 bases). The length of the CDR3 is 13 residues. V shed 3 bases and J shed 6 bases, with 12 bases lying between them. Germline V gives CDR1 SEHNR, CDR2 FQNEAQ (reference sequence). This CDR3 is CASSFRDGLEQYF. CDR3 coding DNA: TGTGCCAGCAGCTTCAGGGATGGGCTCGAGCAGTACTTC. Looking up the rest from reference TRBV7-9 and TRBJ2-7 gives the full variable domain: DTGVSQNPRHKITKRGQNVTFRCDPISEHNRLYWYRQTLGQGPEFLTYFQNEAQLEKSRLLSDRFSAERPKGSFSTLEIQRTEQGDSAMYLCASSFRDGLEQYFGPGTRLTVT.

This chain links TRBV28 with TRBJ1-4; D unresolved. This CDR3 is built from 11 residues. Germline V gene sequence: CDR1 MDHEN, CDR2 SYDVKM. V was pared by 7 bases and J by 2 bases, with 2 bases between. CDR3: CASTTNEKLFF. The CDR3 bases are TGTGCCAGCACTACTAATGAAAAACTGTTTTTT.

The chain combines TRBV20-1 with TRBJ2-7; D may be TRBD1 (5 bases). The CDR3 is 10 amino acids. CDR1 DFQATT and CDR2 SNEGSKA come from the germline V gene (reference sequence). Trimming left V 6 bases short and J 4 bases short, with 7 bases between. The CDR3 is CSADNYEQYF. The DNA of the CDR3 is TGCAGTGCGGACAATTACGAGCAGTACTTC.

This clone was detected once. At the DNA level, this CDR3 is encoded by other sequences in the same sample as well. As DNA, the CDR3 is TGTGCCAGCAGCTCAGGGAATTCACCCCTCCACTTT. Its protein is CASSSGNSPLHF. The chain is built from TRBV28 and TRBJ1-6, with D possibly TRBD1 on 5 matching bases. This CDR3 spans 12 amino acids. The V gene's germline CDR1 is MDHEN and CDR2 SYDVKM. V was clipped by 6 bases and J by 7 bases, with 7 bases between them.

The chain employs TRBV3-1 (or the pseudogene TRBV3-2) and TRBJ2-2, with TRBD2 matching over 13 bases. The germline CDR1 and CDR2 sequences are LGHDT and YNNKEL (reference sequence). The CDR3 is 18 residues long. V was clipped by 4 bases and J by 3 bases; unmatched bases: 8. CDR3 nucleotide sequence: TGTGCCAGCAGCCCAACTAGCGGGAGGGGCGTAGACACCGGGGAGCTGTTTTTT. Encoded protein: CASSPTSGRGVDTGELFF.

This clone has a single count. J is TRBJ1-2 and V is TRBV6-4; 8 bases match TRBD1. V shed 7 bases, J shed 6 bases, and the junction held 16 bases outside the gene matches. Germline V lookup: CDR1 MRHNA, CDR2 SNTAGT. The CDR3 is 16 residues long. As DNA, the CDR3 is TGTGCCAGCATACTAAAGGAGGTAAACAGGGGGAATGGCTACACCTTC. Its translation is CASILKEVNRGNGYTF.